The present entry profiles one T cell receptor beta chain with its context. Its matching antigen is unknown. V shed 5 bases, J shed 5 bases, and the junction held 5 bases outside the gene matches. There are 14 residues in the CDR3. Germline loops: CDR1 MNHGY, CDR2 SVAAGI. In five patients, CD4+ T cells were split by CD25+CD127- sorting. The investigators collected lesional scalp punch biopsies and peripheral blood from alopecia areata patients. The sample comes from a study of CD8+ T cells in alopecia areata. Findings and caveats of the study: Sequenced scalp T cells also include alphabeta T cells resident in normal skin. Patients displayed less clarity in TCR sharing than mice, a finding possibly related to HLA.

The sequencing template was cDNA reverse transcribed from extracted RNA. The assay was immunoSEQ multiplex PCR, and TCRdb's table has in-frame clones only and misses some. The sample records 35,000 to 45,000 clones, around 50% being singletons. The clonotype comes from a human donor with alopecia areata. The source material was CD4+ Tregs sorted from blood. The V and J genes are TRBV6-9 and TRBJ1-5; 8 nucleotides align to TRBD1. This CDR3 reads CASSARGPDQPQHF. The CDR3 DNA reads as TGTGCCAGCAGTGCCAGGGGGCCGGATCAGCCCCAGCATTTT.